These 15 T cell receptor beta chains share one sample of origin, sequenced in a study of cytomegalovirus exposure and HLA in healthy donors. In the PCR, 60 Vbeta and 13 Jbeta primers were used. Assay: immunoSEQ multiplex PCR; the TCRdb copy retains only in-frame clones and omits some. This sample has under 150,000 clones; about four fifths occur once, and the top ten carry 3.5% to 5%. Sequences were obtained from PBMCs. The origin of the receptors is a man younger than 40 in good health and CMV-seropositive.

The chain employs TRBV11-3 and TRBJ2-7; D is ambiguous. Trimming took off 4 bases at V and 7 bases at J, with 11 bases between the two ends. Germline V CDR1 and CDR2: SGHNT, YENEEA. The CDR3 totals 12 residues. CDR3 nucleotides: TGTGCCAGCAGCTCGAATGCCGAGGAGCAGTACTTC. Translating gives CASSSNAEEQYF.

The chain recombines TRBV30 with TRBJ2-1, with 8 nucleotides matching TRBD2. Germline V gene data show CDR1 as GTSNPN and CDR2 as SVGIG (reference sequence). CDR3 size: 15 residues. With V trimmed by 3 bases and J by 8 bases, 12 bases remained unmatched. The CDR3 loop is CAWSFSGTPFHEQFF. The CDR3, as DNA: TGTGCCTGGAGCTTTAGCGGGACCCCGTTCCATGAGCAGTTCTTC.

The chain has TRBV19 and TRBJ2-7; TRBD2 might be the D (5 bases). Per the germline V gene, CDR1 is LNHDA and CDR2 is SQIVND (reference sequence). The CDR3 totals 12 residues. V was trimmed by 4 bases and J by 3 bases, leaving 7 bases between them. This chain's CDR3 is CASSTGLYEQYF. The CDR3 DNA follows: TGTGCCAGTAGTACCGGACTCTACGAGCAGTACTTC.

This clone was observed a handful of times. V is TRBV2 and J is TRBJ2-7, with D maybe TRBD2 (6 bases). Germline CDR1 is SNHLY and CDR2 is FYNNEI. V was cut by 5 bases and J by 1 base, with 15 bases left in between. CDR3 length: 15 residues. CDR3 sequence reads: CASSRDWWGSYEQYF. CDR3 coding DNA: TGTGCCAGCAGTCGGGACTGGTGGGGGTCCTACGAGCAGTACTTC.

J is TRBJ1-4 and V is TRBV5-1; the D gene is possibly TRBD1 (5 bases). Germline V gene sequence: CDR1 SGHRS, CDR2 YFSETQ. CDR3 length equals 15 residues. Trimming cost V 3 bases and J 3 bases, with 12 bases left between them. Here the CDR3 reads CASSSQGRPNEKLFF. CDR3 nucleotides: TGCGCCAGCAGCTCCCAGGGCAGGCCTAATGAAAAACTGTTTTTT.

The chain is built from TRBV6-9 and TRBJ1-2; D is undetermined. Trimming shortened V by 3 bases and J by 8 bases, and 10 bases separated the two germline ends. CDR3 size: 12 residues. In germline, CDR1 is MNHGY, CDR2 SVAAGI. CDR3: CASSYPGGGYTF. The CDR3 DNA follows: TGTGCCAGCAGTTACCCGGGCGGGGGCTACACCTTC.

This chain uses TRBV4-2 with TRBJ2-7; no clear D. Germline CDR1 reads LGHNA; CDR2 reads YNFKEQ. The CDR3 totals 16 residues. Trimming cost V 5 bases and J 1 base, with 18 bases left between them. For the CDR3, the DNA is TGTGCCAGCAGCACACTGACTCCGAGTACGTCCTACGAGCAGTACTTC. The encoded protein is CASSTLTPSTSYEQYF.

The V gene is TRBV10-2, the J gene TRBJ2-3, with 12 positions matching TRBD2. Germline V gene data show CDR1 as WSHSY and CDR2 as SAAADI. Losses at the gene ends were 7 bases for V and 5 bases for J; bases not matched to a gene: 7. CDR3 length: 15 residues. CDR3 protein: CASTEEGLAGDTQYF. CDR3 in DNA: TGCGCCAGCACCGAGGAGGGACTAGCGGGAGATACGCAGTATTTT.

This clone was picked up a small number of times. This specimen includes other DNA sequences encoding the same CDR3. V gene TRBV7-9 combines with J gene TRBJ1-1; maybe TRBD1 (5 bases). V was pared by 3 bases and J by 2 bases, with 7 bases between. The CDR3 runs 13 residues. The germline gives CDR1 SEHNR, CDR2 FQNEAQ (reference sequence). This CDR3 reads CASSFDSNTEAFF. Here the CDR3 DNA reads TGTGCCAGCAGCTTCGACAGTAACACTGAAGCTTTCTTT.

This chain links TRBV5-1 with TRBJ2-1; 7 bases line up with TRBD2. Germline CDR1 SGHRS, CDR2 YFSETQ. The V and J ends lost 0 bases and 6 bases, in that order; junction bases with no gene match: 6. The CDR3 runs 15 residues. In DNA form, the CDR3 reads TGCGCCAGCAGCTTGGTCGGGGGAGGGAGCAATGAGCAGTTCTTC. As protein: CASSLVGGGSNEQFF.

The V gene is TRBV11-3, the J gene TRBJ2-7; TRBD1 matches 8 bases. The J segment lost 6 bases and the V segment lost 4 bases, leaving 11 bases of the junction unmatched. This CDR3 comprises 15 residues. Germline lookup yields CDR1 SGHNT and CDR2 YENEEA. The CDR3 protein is CASSYVRAGGGEQYF. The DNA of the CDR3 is TGTGCCAGCAGCTACGTGAGGGCAGGGGGCGGCGAGCAGTACTTC.

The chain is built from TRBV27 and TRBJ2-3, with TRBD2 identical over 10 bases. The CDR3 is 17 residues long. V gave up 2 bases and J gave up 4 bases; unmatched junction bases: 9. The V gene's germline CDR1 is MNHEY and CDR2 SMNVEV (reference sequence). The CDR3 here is CASSLLSSGGWADTQYF. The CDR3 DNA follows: TGTGCCAGCAGTTTACTCTCTAGCGGGGGTTGGGCAGATACGCAGTATTTT.

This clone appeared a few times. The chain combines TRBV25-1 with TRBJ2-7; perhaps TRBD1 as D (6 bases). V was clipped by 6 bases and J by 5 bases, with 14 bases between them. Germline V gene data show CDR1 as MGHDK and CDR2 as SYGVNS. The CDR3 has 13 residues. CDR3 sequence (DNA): TGTGCCAGCAGCTTTTCATGGGGGCACGAGCAGTACTTC. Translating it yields CASSFSWGHEQYF.

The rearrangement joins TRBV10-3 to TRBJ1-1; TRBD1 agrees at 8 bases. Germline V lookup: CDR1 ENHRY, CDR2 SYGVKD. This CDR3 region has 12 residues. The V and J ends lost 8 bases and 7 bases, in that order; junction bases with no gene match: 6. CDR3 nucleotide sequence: TGTGCCATCGGACAGGGTATTTATGAAGCTTTCTTT. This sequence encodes CAIGQGIYEAFF.

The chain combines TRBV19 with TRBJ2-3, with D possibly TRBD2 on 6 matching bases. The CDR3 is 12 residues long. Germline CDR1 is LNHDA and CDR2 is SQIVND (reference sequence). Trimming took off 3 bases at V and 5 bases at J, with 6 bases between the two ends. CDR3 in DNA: TGTGCCAGTAGTATCGGGGGAGATACGCAGTATTTT. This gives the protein CASSIGGDTQYF. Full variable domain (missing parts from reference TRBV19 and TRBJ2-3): DGGITQSPKYLFRKEGQNVTLSCEQNLNHDAMYWYRQDPGQGLRLIYYSQIVNDFQKGDIAEGYSVSREKKESFPLTVTSAQKNPTAFYLCASSIGGDTQYFGPGTRLTVL.